These T cell receptor beta chains were read from a single sample in a study of CD8 T cells in ankylosing spondylitis. TCRdb processed the 5' RACE reads anew with MiXCR; each CDR3 protein has one entry. The sample records 750,000 to 850,000 distinct CDR3 sequences, about 10% being singletons. The specimen was blood, either unsorted or a sorted T cell fraction (not recorded which). All receptors come from a male donor with ankylosing spondylitis. The conserved cysteine and the conserved F or W are not part of the CDR3 here. Fields, in order: V gene, J gene, CDR3 protein.

TRBV9,TRBJ2-6,ASSVGTTLRGANVLT
TRBV9,TRBJ2-5,ASSASTGNQETQY
TRBV10-3,TRBJ2-3,AISDWTSGGINTQY
TRBV10-3,TRBJ1-2,AISRDRAYGYT
TRBV30,TRBJ2-2,AWSVRKRGFDGELF
TRBV12-3/TRBV12-4,TRBJ2-7,ASSFIVPPAEQY
TRBV6-1,TRBJ1-1,ASSTLGTEAF
TRBV15,TRBJ1-1,ATERKGVNTEAF
TRBV4-1,TRBJ2-7,ASSQNEVAGVYEQY
TRBV20-1,TRBJ2-6,SAPPSGANVLT
TRBV6-5,TRBJ2-7,ASSYDGLAVYEQY
TRBV5-1,TRBJ2-1,ASSTRGPSGNLTPRGEQF
TRBV7-2,TRBJ2-1,ASSFYREQRGNEQF
TRBV12-3/TRBV12-4,TRBJ1-3,ASSPSGGNTIY
TRBV6-5,TRBJ2-7,ASSYSTGGGYEQY
TRBV15,TRBJ2-1,ATSRDHKGNNEQF
TRBV6-2/TRBV6-3,TRBJ2-1,ASSYITSETF
TRBV12-3/TRBV12-4,TRBJ2-3,ASSPTSGPLYGTDTQY
TRBV28,TRBJ1-4,ASSSGATNEKLF
TRBV9,TRBJ2-3,ASSAGGPSTDTQY
TRBV12-3/TRBV12-4,TRBJ2-3,ASSLLAGEGDTQY
TRBV5-6,TRBJ1-2,ASSLEPGNHGYT
TRBV19,TRBJ2-5,ASSGGGAGETQY
TRBV6-2/TRBV6-3,TRBJ1-1,ASSSYRTDTEAF
TRBV12-3/TRBV12-4,TRBJ1-1,ASSPVSMNTEAF
TRBV7-2,TRBJ1-3,ASSPERVGNTIY
TRBV20-1,TRBJ2-1,SAPDRRLGRYNEQF
TRBV20-1,TRBJ2-1,SARNGEQF
TRBV7-8,TRBJ2-7,ASSLDLGQGRYEQY
TRBV6-4,TRBJ2-2,ASRAANTGELF
TRBV5-6,TRBJ2-2,ASSLAQANTGELF
TRBV30,TRBJ2-1,AWSGGLYNEQF
TRBV7-2,TRBJ1-4,ASSLDRTDEKLF
TRBV10-1,TRBJ2-2,ASSESFVGGELF
TRBV5-1,TRBJ1-2,ASSLDSYNYGYT
TRBV7-2,TRBJ2-3,ASSLVEADTQY
TRBV20-1,TRBJ2-3,SARASGGDTQY
TRBV12-3/TRBV12-4,TRBJ2-5,ASSSVSYQETQY
TRBV10-3,TRBJ1-5,AISGDPRNQPQH
TRBV28,TRBJ2-1,ASLSDSYNEQF
TRBV6-1,TRBJ1-4,ASSPGTSNEKLF
TRBV11-2,TRBJ2-1,ASSSTTGAGYNEQF
TRBV18,TRBJ1-4,ASSLRQMEEKLF
TRBV20-1,TRBJ2-7,SATRLLAGAKYLTYEQY
TRBV7-2,TRBJ2-1,ASSLVEASYNEQF
TRBV15,TRBJ2-3,ATSRGLMDTQY
TRBV20-1,TRBJ1-2,SARSDGYT
TRBV6-1,TRBJ2-5,ASSWGLAGTETQY
TRBV6-1,TRBJ2-3,ASSDPLGYTDTQY
TRBV4-3,TRBJ1-4,ASSRGGHSEKLF
TRBV10-3,TRBJ2-2,AIRAARLNTGELF
TRBV29-1,TRBJ2-7,SAKGGSYYEQY
TRBV11-3,TRBJ2-5,ASSPGTTRWETQY
TRBV5-4,TRBJ1-6,ASSYDRGIGVSPLH
TRBV20-1,TRBJ2-1,SARKAAGVKLVQF
TRBV5-1,TRBJ2-1,ASSLERGREQF
TRBV9,TRBJ1-2,ASSPGGQGFMYGYT
TRBV15,TRBJ2-2,ATSRVGTANTGELF